The 24 T cell receptor beta chains below all came from one sample that was sequenced in a study of blood T cell repertoires in COVID-19. The table came from immunoSEQ multiplex PCR; TCRdb's copy has only in-frame clones and leaves some out. The table has 200,000 to 250,000 clones, 85% to 90% seen once. Sample: peripheral blood. These receptors all stem from a man at least 80 years old with acute or convalescent COVID-19.

The chain employs TRBV7-2 and TRBJ2-3, with 7 positions matching TRBD1. The V gene end was trimmed by 5 bases and the J gene end by 3 bases; junction bases not matched to a gene: 11. Germline V gene data show CDR1 as SGHTA and CDR2 as FQGNSA. The CDR3 has 16 residues. CDR3 in amino acids: CASSPSGQVVTDTQYF. CDR3 bases: TGTGCCAGCAGCCCGTCCGGACAGGTGGTGACAGATACGCAGTATTTT.

This sequence joins TRBV18 and TRBJ1-3, with 7 positions matching TRBD1. Germline V CDR1 and CDR2: KGHSH, LQKENI. J gave up 4 bases and V 5 bases, and 5 bases lay outside the gene matches. This CDR3 is built from 14 residues. CDR3 nucleotides: TGTGCCAGCTCAACAGGGGCGGGAGGAAACACCATATATTTT. Its protein is CASSTGAGGNTIYF.

V usage is TRBV7-2 and J usage is TRBJ2-7; tentative D call: TRBD2 (7 bases). Germline assignment: CDR1 SGHTA and CDR2 FQGNSA. The CDR3 is 14 amino acids. The V and J ends lost 2 bases and 6 bases respectively, with 14 bases between them. CDR3 in DNA: TGTGCCAGCAGCTTAATTGGAGGGGGGGCCGAGCAGTACTTC. It is translated as CASSLIGGGAEQYF.

Of note for this clone: Different DNA sequences within this sample yield the same CDR3. The chain recombines TRBV5-1 with TRBJ2-1, with 9 bases aligning to TRBD1. CDR3 length: 15 amino acids. V lost 0 bases and J lost 7; bases outside the gene matches: 5. Germline V CDR1 and CDR2: SGHRS, YFSETQ. CDR3 in DNA: TGCGCCAGCAGCTTGGAAACAGGGGGCAAGAATGAGCAGTTCTTC. This gives the protein CASSLETGGKNEQFF.

The chain has TRBV5-6 and TRBJ2-7; D may be TRBD2 (5 bases). The germline CDR1 and CDR2 sequences are SGHDT and YYEEEE. V shed 3 bases and J shed 4 bases, with 20 bases lying between them. The CDR3 has 16 amino acids. CDR3 amino acids: CASSSPREPMGYEQYF. CDR3 nucleotide sequence: TGTGCCAGCAGCTCTCCCCGGGAACCAATGGGGTACGAGCAGTACTTC.

The chain has TRBV4-2 and TRBJ2-7; D is uncertain. The CDR3 contains 12 residues. Germline CDR1 LGHNA, CDR2 YNFKEQ. The V end lost 1 base, the J end lost 4 bases, and 5 bases lay between the germline ends. CDR3 nucleotides: TGTGCCAGCAGCCAAGGTTCGTACGAGCAGTACTTC. Amino acids: CASSQGSYEQYF.

This chain connects TRBV5-4 to TRBJ2-3, with D maybe TRBD1 (5 bases). Trimming pared 4 bases from V and 0 bases from J, leaving 12 bases between. Germline lookup yields CDR1 SGHNT and CDR2 YYREEE (reference sequence). The length of the CDR3 is 15 residues. CDR3 residues: CASSADILSTDTQYF. CDR3 nucleotides: TGTGCCAGCAGCGCGGACATACTTAGCACAGATACGCAGTATTTT.

The chain combines TRBV28 with TRBJ2-7, with 11 bases identical to TRBD2. V lost 6 bases, J lost 2 bases, and 6 bases stayed unmatched. The CDR3 totals 15 residues. Germline-derived CDR1 and CDR2 are MDHEN and SYDVKM. The CDR3 bases are TGTGCCAGCAGCCGCACTAGCGGGGGAACCTACGAGCAGTACTTC. Its translation: CASSRTSGGTYEQYF. Looking up the rest from reference TRBV28 and TRBJ2-7 gives the full variable domain: DVKVTQSSRYLVKRTGEKVFLECVQDMDHENMFWYRQDPGLGLRLIYFSYDVKMKEKGDIPEGYSVSREKKERFSLILESASTNQTSMYLCASSRTSGGTYEQYFGPGTRLTVT.

This clone has just one count. This sequence joins TRBV18 and TRBJ2-3; D gene uncertain. Looked up from germline, CDR1 is KGHSH and CDR2 is LQKENI. This CDR3 contains 13 residues. The ends were cut back, 1 base at V and 4 bases at J, with 6 bases in the middle. CDR3 in amino acids: CASSPQHSDTQYF. For the CDR3, the DNA is TGTGCCAGCTCACCACAGCATTCAGATACGCAGTATTTT. Based on the CDR3 plus reference TRBV18 and TRBJ2-3, the full variable domain is NAGVMQNPRHLVRRRGQEARLRCSPMKGHSHVYWYRQLPEEGLKFMVYLQKENIIDESGMPKERFSAEFPKEGPSILRIQQVVRGDSAAYFCASSPQHSDTQYFGPGTRLTVL.

The chain couples TRBV7-2 to TRBJ2-1, with 10 bases that match TRBD1. This CDR3 comprises 16 residues. Trimming removed 1 base from V and 7 bases from J; junction bases left unmatched: 7. Per germline, CDR1 SGHTA and CDR2 FQGNSA. In nucleotides, the CDR3 is TGTGCCAGCAGCTTAGAATCAGGGGACAGGGGAAATGAGCAGTTCTTC. Residues: CASSLESGDRGNEQFF.

The CDR3 DNA is TGCGCCAGCAGCTTGGAAGCGAACACTGAAGCTTTCTTT. Protein sequence: CASSLEANTEAFF. The V and J genes are TRBV5-1 and TRBJ1-1; D uncertain. Per germline, CDR1 SGHRS and CDR2 YFSETQ. This CDR3 region has 13 residues. Trimming stripped 0 bases from V and 1 base from J, with 4 bases between.

This sequence joins TRBV7-2 and TRBJ2-7; D perhaps matches TRBD1 (5 bases). The CDR3 is made up of 13 amino acids. Germline CDR1 and CDR2: SGHTA and FQGNSA. Trimming took 1 base from V and 5 from J, leaving 9 bases between them. The CDR3 DNA sequence: TGTGCCAGCAGCTTAGGACAGCCTAACGAGCAGTACTTC. Encoded protein: CASSLGQPNEQYF. Based on the CDR3 plus reference TRBV7-2 and TRBJ2-7, the full variable domain is GAGVSQSPSNKVTEKGKDVELRCDPISGHTALYWYRQSLGQGLEFLIYFQGNSAPDKSGLPSDRFSAERTGGSVSTLTIQRTQQEDSAVYLCASSLGQPNEQYFGPGTRLTVT.

To note about this clone: The same CDR3 can be traced to other DNA sequences in this sample. The V and J genes are TRBV7-9 and TRBJ1-5; D is perhaps TRBD1 (5 bases). CDR3 size: 14 residues. V was cut by 6 bases and J by 5 bases, with 14 bases left in between. CDR1 is SEHNR, CDR2 FQNEAQ, per germline (reference sequence). The CDR3 region has the DNA TGTGCCAGCAGTTTGGACCGGGGGGATCAGCCCCAGCATTTT. This codes for CASSLDRGDQPQHF.

The chain recombines TRBV9 with TRBJ2-3, with TRBD1 matching 8 bases. Germline V lookup: CDR1 SGDLS, CDR2 YYNGEE. The junction had 5 bases not matched to a gene; V was cut back by 5 bases and J by 0 bases. The CDR3 has 15 amino acids. The CDR3 reads CASSARTGSTDTQYF. As DNA, the CDR3 is TGTGCCAGCAGTGCCCGGACAGGGAGCACAGATACGCAGTATTTT.

The chain uses TRBV7-8 and TRBJ1-5; D ambiguous. This CDR3 is 13 amino acids long. Germline loops: CDR1 SGHVS, CDR2 FQNEAQ. Trimming removed 5 bases from V and 5 bases from J, with 10 bases in between. The CDR3 loop reads CASSPTGDQPQHF. The CDR3 region has the DNA TGTGCCAGCAGCCCGACGGGTGATCAGCCCCAGCATTTT.

The chain couples TRBV6-6 to TRBJ2-1; TRBD2 might be the D (6 bases). Trimming took 2 bases from V and 6 from J, leaving 11 bases between them. CDR3 length: 14 amino acids. Per germline, CDR1 MNHNY and CDR2 SVGAGI (reference sequence). The CDR3 DNA sequence: TGTGCCAGCAGTTACGCTAGCGTTGGCAATGAGCAGTTCTTC. Translating it yields CASSYASVGNEQFF.

This clone came up once. The chain recombines TRBV29-1 with TRBJ2-7, with unresolved D. The CDR3 is made up of 11 amino acids. Germline lookup yields CDR1 SQVTM and CDR2 ANQGSEA. V was clipped by 2 bases and J by 3 bases, with 5 bases between them. CDR3 region: CSVEFGYEQYF. The CDR3 DNA follows: TGCAGCGTTGAATTCGGCTACGAGCAGTACTTC.

The rearrangement links TRBV5-4 to TRBJ2-7, with no clear D. Trimming shortened V by 0 bases and J by 6 bases, and 10 bases separated the two germline ends. Germline V lookup: CDR1 SGHNT, CDR2 YYREEE (reference sequence). There are 13 residues in the CDR3. The CDR3 reads CASSLDLALEQYF. The CDR3, as DNA: TGTGCCAGCAGCTTGGATCTGGCCCTCGAGCAGTACTTC.

This clone was seen a few times. This sequence joins TRBV2 and TRBJ2-5; D possibly corresponds to TRBD1 (6 bases). The CDR3 totals 14 residues. Germline CDR1 is SNHLY and CDR2 is FYNNEI. The V gene lost 7 bases and the J gene lost 2 bases, with 14 bases spanning the gap. The DNA for the CDR3 is TGTGCCAGCAAATCCAGGGGTGGTCAAGAGACCCAGTACTTC. Its protein is CASKSRGGQETQYF.

The chain couples TRBV11-3 to TRBJ2-1, with D perhaps matching TRBD2 (5 bases). The CDR3 loop spans 13 amino acids. Germline-derived CDR1 and CDR2 are SGHNT and YENEEA. V was trimmed by 4 bases and J by 4 bases, leaving 8 bases between them. The CDR3: CASSSTGYNEQFF. The CDR3 region has the DNA TGTGCCAGCAGCTCAACGGGGTACAATGAGCAGTTCTTC.

The rearrangement uses TRBV27 and TRBJ1-1; TRBD1 might be the D (5 bases). Trimming cost V 3 bases and J 5 bases, with 16 bases left between them. CDR3 length equals 15 residues. Germline V gives CDR1 MNHEY, CDR2 SMNVEV (reference sequence). The DNA of the CDR3 is TGTGCCAGCAGTTTTTCTCGGGGGTTGCGGACTGAAGCTTTCTTT. Protein sequence: CASSFSRGLRTEAFF.

The chain has TRBV2 and TRBJ2-5; TRBD1 matches at 7 bases. CDR3 size: 16 residues. With V trimmed by 5 bases and J by 1 base, 10 bases remained unmatched. Looked up from germline, CDR1 is SNHLY and CDR2 is FYNNEI. The CDR3 reads CASSRLRTGLQETQYF. The CDR3, as DNA: TGTGCCAGCAGTCGCCTTAGGACAGGACTCCAAGAGACCCAGTACTTC.

A single count supports this clone. One end of the junction does not line up with germline, which may come from a read error. The rearrangement links TRBV28 to TRBJ2-3, with D possibly TRBD1 on 5 matching bases. CDR1 and CDR2 (germline): MDHEN, SYDVKM. This CDR3 has 14 residues. The CDR3 here is CASSFIARQSDADF. CDR3 bases: TGTGCCAGCAGTTTTATAGCCCGACAGTCTGACGCAGATTTT.

The CDR3 sequence is CASSLDRGTETQYF. The CDR3 DNA reads as TGTGCCAGCAGTTTGGACAGGGGGACGGAGACCCAGTACTTC. The genes are TRBV28 and TRBJ2-5, with 10 bases aligning to TRBD1. Trimming removed 3 bases from V and 5 bases from J; junction bases left unmatched: 3. This CDR3 has 14 amino acids. Per the germline V gene, CDR1 is MDHEN and CDR2 is SYDVKM.